A selection of T cell receptor beta chains follows, all from one sample in a study of T-cell reconstitution after alpha-beta-depleted transplantation in children. MiXCR was run by TCRdb on the PCR reads, yielding one entry per CDR3 protein. The sample has about 980,000 distinct CDR3 sequences; roughly 31% are singletons. Sequencing was performed on PBMCs, mostly from graft donor cells, taken 360 days after TCRalphabeta/CD19-depleted stem cell transplant. These receptors originate from a boy younger than two who had a stem cell transplant for SCID, so the T cells may come from the graft donor. The CDR3 runs from the conserved cysteine through the conserved F or W. The D gene is left open where the match is weak. Not every row has a clone size; where given, it reads once, few, many or a size class.

TRBJ1-1,-,TRBV20-1,-,TGCAGTTTACCTAAGAGAGGGGGGAGGAAAGCTTTCTTT,CSLPKRGGRKAFF
TRBJ2-1,TRBD2,TRBV4-2,-,TGTGCCAGCAGCCAAGATCTAGCGGGGTTCAATGAGCAGTTCTTC,CASSQDLAGFNEQFF
TRBJ2-3,-,TRBV6-5,once,TGTGCCAGCAGTTACTCGAGCTTCCAGCTCCCAGATACGCAGTATTTT,CASSYSSFQLPDTQYF
TRBJ1-5,-,TRBV6-5,-,TGTGCCAGCAGTTACATGGGGGTCGGTCAGCCCCAGCATTTT,CASSYMGVGQPQHF
TRBJ2-7,-,TRBV27,-,TGTGCCAGCAGTTACCAGGGTTTCTCCTACGAGCAGTACTTC,CASSYQGFSYEQYF
TRBJ2-7,-,TRBV7-9,many,TGCGCCAGCAGCTTCCCAGGGGCCTACGAGCAGTACTTC,CASSFPGAYEQYF
TRBJ2-3,TRBD1,TRBV5-1,-,TGCGCCAGCAGCTTACAGGGGATAAGTGCAGATACGCAGTATTTT,CASSLQGISADTQYF
TRBJ1-1,TRBD1,TRBV12-3/TRBV12-4,few,TGTGCCAGCCGAACCGGGACAGGGGGTTGGCTTGGTCCTGAAGCTTTCTTT,CASRTGTGGWLGPEAFF
TRBJ2-6,-,TRBV12-5,few,TGTGCTAGTGGTCCCTGGACCACCGGGGCCAACGTCCTGACTTTC,CASGPWTTGANVLTF
TRBJ2-3,-,TRBV2,few,TGTGCCCGCGGCCCCCGGAAGAGCACAGATACGCAGTATTTT,CARGPRKSTDTQYF
TRBJ1-1,-,TRBV9,-,TGTGCCAGCAGCGTAGGGTCCCGACAGCCACCTAACACTGAAGCTTTCTTT,CASSVGSRQPPNTEAFF
TRBJ1-5,-,TRBV28,-,TGTGCCAGCAGTTTTTACCGAAAGGGCAATCAGCCCCAGCATTTT,CASSFYRKGNQPQHF
TRBJ2-1,TRBD1,TRBV6-5,few,TGTGCCAGCAGTTACTGGGACAGGGGAAAAGACCTCCCTGAGCAGTTCTTC,CASSYWDRGKDLPEQFF
TRBJ1-5,-,TRBV20-1,-,TGCAGTGCTAGTGAGGGTAACAATCAGCCCCAGCATTTT,CSASEGNNQPQHF
TRBJ1-6,TRBD1,TRBV5-1,many,TGCGCCAGCAGCCTCAGGGGGCACGATTCACCCCTCCACTTT,CASSLRGHDSPLHF
TRBJ2-2,-,TRBV20-1,few,TGCAGTGCTAGAGAACGACGATCCACCGGGGAGCTGTTTTTT,CSARERRSTGELFF
TRBJ1-1,-,TRBV28,-,TGTGCCAGCAGCCGAATCGGACAGACGAACACTGAAGCTTTCTTT,CASSRIGQTNTEAFF
TRBJ1-4,-,TRBV7-9,-,TGTGCCAGCAGCTTAGGAGGTTCGATAAATGAAAAACTGTTTTTT,CASSLGGSINEKLFF
TRBJ2-2,TRBD1,TRBV5-1,-,TGCGCCAGCTGTGGGACAGCGAACACCGGGGAGCTGTTTTTT,CASCGTANTGELFF
TRBJ2-7,-,TRBV5-1,few,-,CASSFQVSYEQYF
TRBJ2-3,-,TRBV5-1,-,TGCGCCAGCAGCTTGTCAGGGTATATAAGGACGACCACAGATACGCAGTATTTT,CASSLSGYIRTTTDTQYF
TRBJ2-3,-,TRBV12-3/TRBV12-4,once,TGTGCCAGCAGCCCTCAGGGGGGACTAAGCACAGATACGCAGTATTTT,CASSPQGGLSTDTQYF
TRBJ2-1,-,TRBV9,-,TGTGCCAGCAGCGTAGAAGGGACCGCCGCCAATGAGCAGTTCTTC,CASSVEGTAANEQFF
TRBJ1-2,-,TRBV12-3/TRBV12-4,-,TGTGCCAGCAGTCCCGGGCCCGAGGGTCCTAACTATGGCTACACCTTC,CASSPGPEGPNYGYTF
TRBJ2-7,TRBD2,TRBV20-1,-,TGCAGTGCTAGAGGATCCGGGGGGAACTCTTACGAGCAGTACTTC,CSARGSGGNSYEQYF
TRBJ2-2,TRBD2,TRBV7-2,-,TGTGCCAGCAGCTTAGTAGCGGGGCCTAACACCGGGGAGCTGTTTTTT,CASSLVAGPNTGELFF
TRBJ2-7,TRBD1,TRBV20-1,few,TGCAGTGCTAGGTCGGACAGGCCCCCCTACGAGCAGTACTTC,CSARSDRPPYEQYF
TRBJ2-6,-,TRBV5-1,many,TGCGCCAGCAGCTTAAGGGGTTCCTCTGGGGCCAACGTCCTGACTTTC,CASSLRGSSGANVLTF
TRBJ1-1,-,TRBV12-3/TRBV12-4,-,TGTGCCAGCAGTTTGAGTCGAGTCATCGGAGCTTTCTTT,CASSLSRVIGAFF
TRBJ2-1,-,TRBV15,-,TGTGCCACCAGCAGAGTAGGGGGTAACCTCTACAATGAGCAGTTCTTC,CATSRVGGNLYNEQFF
TRBJ2-3,-,TRBV11-2,many,TGTGCCAGCAGCTTAGAAGGTCGGCCGGATACGCAGTATTTT,CASSLEGRPDTQYF
TRBJ1-5,-,TRBV6-5,few,TGTGCCAGCGGATCGTATCAGCCCCAGCATTTT,CASGSYQPQHF
TRBJ2-7,-,TRBV5-1,-,TGCGCCAGCAGCTTTAACAGTCTCTACGAGCAGTACTTC,CASSFNSLYEQYF
TRBJ2-1,TRBD2,TRBV28,-,TGTGCCAGCAGTGATTCTAGCGGGGGGCCGCCGAAGAATGAGCAGTTCTTC,CASSDSSGGPPKNEQFF
TRBJ2-3,-,TRBV9,-,TGTGCCAGCAGCGTAGGGGGTACCGGCACAGATACGCAGTATTTT,CASSVGGTGTDTQYF
TRBJ2-5,TRBD1,TRBV7-9,few,TGTGCCAGCAGTGCCCCGGGACAGGCACGGGAGACCCAGTACTTC,CASSAPGQARETQYF
TRBJ2-3,-,TRBV27,few,TGTGCCAGCAGTTTATCGGCGGGGAAATCCGTGTATACGCAGTATTTT,CASSLSAGKSVYTQYF